This TCR beta chain was retrieved from a study of blood T cell repertoires in COVID-19. Background on the study: Italy, Spain and the United States were the sources of the convalescent and acute COVID-19 samples. T cells, B-cell-depleted T cells, or PBMCs provided the cDNA or gDNA that served as material.

Original processing methods: Using reference gene primer amplification, nucleated cell counts were estimated. Using immunoSEQ multiplex PCR, the repertoire was profiled, and TCRdb retains in-frame clones only, with some absent. That table is the source of V, J and clone size, and D and trimming were worked out from the DNA. The table records about 400,000 clones, about 88% of them present only once. The sequenced sample consisted of peripheral blood. The sequence derives from a human donor in a cohort sampled during active COVID-19.

The chain's CDR3 is CASSPGRQGSDTQYF. In DNA, the CDR3 is TGTGCCAGCAGTCCCGGCCGACAGGGCTCAGATACGCAGTATTTT. This sequence joins TRBV28 and TRBJ2-3, with 7 nucleotides matching TRBD1. The germline V gene has CDR1 MDHEN and CDR2 SYDVKM. CDR3 length equals 15 residues. The J segment lost 4 bases and the V segment lost 5 bases, leaving 9 bases of the junction unmatched. Full variable domain (rest looked up from reference TRBV28 and TRBJ2-3): DVKVTQSSRYLVKRTGEKVFLECVQDMDHENMFWYRQDPGLGLRLIYFSYDVKMKEKGDIPEGYSVSREKKERFSLILESASTNQTSMYLCASSPGRQGSDTQYFGPGTRLTVL.